This T cell receptor (beta chain) was documented in a study of cytomegalovirus exposure and HLA in healthy donors (dated by TCRdb to about 2017). Broadly, across the study: An earlier analysis of roughly 500 of the donors reported 276 Gb of sequence data and 95 million to 140 million unique TCR beta sequences obtained from about 200 million T cells. An early release covering roughly 600 HLA-typed donors comprised about 320 gigabases of sequencing data and tens of millions of unique TCR sequences. Of the 300 to 500 genotyped donors, 80% to 90% were placed in the genetic ancestry cluster associated with self-reported Caucasian donors. The study aimed to test whether cataloging public T cell receptors could reveal signatures of past pathogen exposure. The study profiled the T cell repertoires of 500 to 800 subjects by immunosequencing and related them to cytomegalovirus serostatus. Along with the approximately 620-subject first cohort, a separate validation cohort of roughly 110 different subjects was used. To predict cytomegalovirus infection status, the study combined high-throughput TCR immunosequencing, statistical association of individual TCRs with disease status, and machine learning. A later analysis re-examined previously published TCR beta repertoires from just over 650 donors and added high-resolution HLA genotyping to investigate patterns of TCR occurrence. Rather than using new phenotypic data, the later analysis identified candidate immune exposures from TCR beta sequences and from how often those sequences occurred across donors. In an earlier analysis of over 550 of the donors, high-throughput TCR beta sequencing was used to judge whether each TCR beta V gene segment behaved as functional or pseudogenic. Donor age, sex, ethnicity and CMV serostatus were compiled alongside the repertoire data. In a later genetic analysis, genome-wide SNP genotypes for 398 of the 666 donors were used, and that subset was treated as a discovery cohort. All discovery cohort repertoires had been generated on a single sequencing platform. HLA typing included class I and class II loci at four-digit resolution. The number of typed donors differed by locus: about 629-630 for A, B, C, DRB1 and DQB1; 522 for DQA1; around 580 for DPA1; and around 490 for DPB1. Roughly 5 DR-DQ haplotypes were handled as single units for association and clustering, since linkage in the cohort was strong. Among approximately 370 genotyped donors of the cohort, an average of roughly 230,000 unique TCR beta nucleotide sequences was sequenced per donor, of which about 19% were non-productive. Here is what the overall study found, with its caveats: Because HLA typing was unavailable for some donors at each locus, only the typed subset was used in association tests. Compared with the approximately 720-donor mean, donors in an Asian-associated ancestry cluster had fewer N-insertions in productive TCRs, according to a later genetic analysis. The authors suggested that the approach could potentially be generalized to other disease states and immunological phenotypes. A further reported finding was that TCR beta sequences accurately predicted the HLA-A and HLA-B alleles for most subjects in the first cohort. Correlated functional status among segregating V segments might be attributable to linkage disequilibrium, but an unknown experimental factor could not be ruled out. A later analysis associated 16,951 TCR beta sequences with specific HLA alleles at a false discovery rate of 0.05. Only TCR beta chains were sequenced in this cohort, and the absence of alpha or paired-chain data limited detectable features. According to a later analysis, parvovirus B19, influenza, CMV and Epstein-Barr virus appeared linked to several top co-occurrence clusters. In a later analysis, HLA-associated TCR beta chains showed more clonal expansion and lower generation probabilities than non-associated chains that were equally common. A cluster of highly shared sequence variants was judged likely to represent a technical artifact of the sequencing pipeline. In a later genetic analysis, a missense DCLRE1C variant was associated with V-gene and J-gene trimming of TCR beta chains, and the association was replicated in an independent cohort. In an earlier analysis of some 500 of the donors, most TCR beta V segments appeared in productive rearrangements about 90% or about 30% of the time, broadly matching IMGT annotations. The only immune exposure information available for the cohort was CMV serostatus. About 15 rarely observed V segments, including chromosome 9 orphons, were excluded from the earlier analysis of some 590 of the donors because counts were too low. When HLA alleles, especially DR and DQ, strongly co-occurred, attributing TCR associations to individual alleles was difficult. In vitro tests confirmed that a few of the cytomegalovirus-associated TCR beta chains recognize cytomegalovirus antigens. Some IMGT-functional V segments, including TRBV6-2 and TRBV6-3, could not be distinguished by the 87-base-pair reads and were therefore excluded. The study listed 164 TCR beta chains as associated with cytomegalovirus. The classifier was reported to diagnose cytomegalovirus status with high specificity and sensitivity in both the original cohort and the validation cohort. While some public TCRs were present in many individuals, most TCR sequences turned up only very rarely across donors. According to a later analysis, TCR association rates differed among HLA loci, with DRB1 alleles showing the most associated TCRs and HLA-C alleles showing the fewest. In a later analysis, most CMV-associated TCR beta chains were found to appear HLA-restricted, with HLA associations seemingly driven largely by CMV exposure. Presence/absence analyses assumed roughly uniform sequencing depth across donors, an assumption that may not hold.

A remark on this clone: Its antigen remains unidentified. Within one base of it there is no much larger clone, and no base qualities were kept.

According to the germline V gene (reference sequence), CDR1 reads GTSNPN and CDR2 reads SVGIG. V lost 7 bases and J lost 3 bases, and the count of bases not matched to a germline gene is 3. From its cysteine to its phenylalanine, the CDR3 spans 12 amino acids. Only the CDR3 region is kept as DNA, spanning 36 bases read in frame from base 1. The cohort consisted of 650 to 700 healthy bone marrow donors. All cohort members were sampled while nominally healthy, although unrecorded immune exposures were likely present. The donor tested CMV seronegative and was one of the 352 seronegative cohort members. A peripheral blood sample was provided by each donor, and peripheral blood mononuclear cells were used for TCR beta sequencing. The Qiagen DNeasy Blood Extraction Kit was used to extract genomic DNA from the blood cell samples. Library generation was performed with the immunoSEQ multiplex PCR assay. For the multiplex PCR, a mixture combining 60 forward primers for TCR Vbeta segments and 13 reverse primers for TCR Jbeta segments was used. A multiplex PCR assay on genomic DNA amplified the CDR3 region of rearranged TCR beta genes. On the Illumina HiSeq System, the amplified TCR beta libraries were sequenced as 87-base-pair reads. As for how the authors treated the data: A later analysis tallied approximately 87 million unique TCR beta chains across the 666 repertoires, and approximately 11 million of those chains were shared by two or more donors. A nearest-neighbor algorithm error-corrected the raw reads and collapsed the reads into unique sequences, merging closely related sequences to remove PCR and sequencing errors. To assign V, D and J gene segments, CDR3 sequences were aligned to IMGT reference sequences. For a sequence to be retained, a match of at least six nucleotides to both a V gene segment and a J gene segment was required. A rearrangement counted as productive if the CDR3 had no stop codons and remained in frame with V and J, and every other rearrangement counted as non-productive. Following IMGT convention, CDR3 was defined as the stretch from the second conserved V-encoded cysteine to the conserved J-encoded phenylalanine. Sequences without an unambiguous match to a single V gene segment were excluded from the earlier analysis of 500 to 700 of the donors. An earlier analysis of over 450 of the donors classified V segments as functional when productive rearrangements were above 56.7% and as segregating when the standard deviation between donors was above 5%. A statistical classification framework was built to diagnose cytomegalovirus status from the catalog of TCR beta chain sequences. In a later analysis, TCR nucleotide sequences were compared against IMGT/GENE-DB human TR gene sequences so that V and J genes could be assigned. In a later analysis, CDR3 sequences and most-parsimonious VDJ recombination scenarios were assigned using the TCRdist pipeline. In a later analysis, every TCR beta chain was defined by the combination of its CDR3 amino acid sequence and its V-gene family, and reads without a unique V-gene family were dropped. A later analysis removed roughly 590 highly shared, low-generation-probability nucleotide sequences to deal with suspected cross-contamination and a sequencing artifact. In a later analysis, a clonal expansion index was calculated for each public chain from normalized within-repertoire ranks of inferred template counts. In a later analysis, generation probabilities were computed with a VDJ recombination model fitted to out-of-frame rearrangements, and the resulting probabilities were checked against IGoR. In a later analysis, TCR-TCR, TCR-HLA and TCR-CMV co-occurrence was scored with hypergeometric tests, and a repertoire-size bias correction was applied to TCR pairs. False discovery rates were estimated in a later analysis by permuting HLA or CMV assignments 20 times. A later analysis grouped co-occurring TCRs with DBSCAN, adding TCRdist sequence similarity when clustering within HLA-allele-positive subsets. Repertoires with fewer than 30,000 or more than 120,000 public chains, plus five repertoires with anomalous nucleotide sharing, were excluded from co-occurrence clustering. As stored in TCRdb, this immuneACCESS dataset retains in-frame rearrangements with V and J assigned. A fraction of the clones does not appear; measured against another copy, unresolved V genes explain less than half of the discrepancy, and the remainder lacks a known reason. V and J calls plus clone size are reproduced from that table; the DNA served to infer D and trimming. In this sample the table shows 280,000 or so clones, about 90% of which occur a single time. Approximately 2% of the sample rests with the top ten.

The chain is encoded by TRBV30 joined to TRBJ1-2, with 9 bases in between that match TRBD1. The receptor was isolated from a woman younger than 35 in good health and CMV-seronegative. The sample taken for sequencing was PBMCs. The CDR3 amino acid sequence is: CASQGADYGYTF. The base sequence is TGTGCCTCACAGGGGGCGGACTATGGCTACACCTTC.